This TCR beta chain was captured by sequencing in a study of blood T cell repertoires in COVID-19. Study at large: Samples of COVID-19 (acute and convalescent) were obtained from the United States, Italy and Spain. Sample material is recorded as cDNA or gDNA derived from T cells, B-cell-depleted T cells, or PBMCs.

Authors' data handling: Estimated nucleated cell counts came from reference gene primer amplification. Produced via immunoSEQ multiplex PCR; TCRdb's table is partial and in-frame only. That table supplies the V and J calls and clone size; D and trimming were determined from the DNA. The repertoire includes 150,000 or so clones, around 82% of them detected once, and about a sixth sits in the top ten. This clone has just a few counts. The CDR3 loop spans 17 amino acids. Germline-derived CDR1 and CDR2 are MDHEN and SYDVKM. V dropped 2 bases and J dropped 10 bases, with 23 bases sitting between them. Either two negative PCRs, clearance, or symptom resolution qualified Cohort 3 donors as recovered.

The TCR was taken from a man aged 55-75 years who had recovered from COVID-19. Specimen: PBMCs or T cells enriched from blood (not recorded which). V gene TRBV28 combines with J gene TRBJ1-4; D might be TRBD1 (6 bases). The CDR3 region is CASSLGGGGQLVGKLFF. The CDR3 coding sequence is TGTGCCAGCAGTTTAGGAGGCGGGGGGCAGCTCGTAGGAAAACTGTTTTTT.